This T cell receptor (beta chain) was sequenced in a study of regulatory T cells in long-lasting Graves disease. Study-level findings and limits: TRBV28, TRBJ1-2 and TRBJ2-5 emerged as the favored segments in persistent disease.

This clonotype has just a few counts. The antigen is unknown. Time point given: newly diagnosed GD, antithyroid drugs for less than 3 months. RNA extracted from PBMCs served as the sequencing template. CDR3-region Arm-PCR and iRepertoire HTBI primers produced the TCR beta libraries. MiXCR, applied by TCRdb to the multiplex PCR reads, yields one record per CDR3 protein. This sample carries approximately 560,000 distinct CDR3 sequences, 15% to 20% of them seen once, and the ten largest clones take around 12%. The CDR3 runs 14 residues. Trimming removed 2 bases at V and 5 bases at J, with 10 bases between. From germline, CDR1 is SGHVS and CDR2 FQNEAQ. The same data also went into a second study, on T cells in Graves' hyperthyroidism and ophthalmopathy. That study reports: The TCR CDR3 first-round RT-PCR relied on the HTBI primer set.

This clonotype was sampled from a young man with Graves disease. Sequences were derived from peripheral blood mononuclear cells (PBMCs), sampled at new diagnosis, from a patient treated with antithyroid drugs. The chain carries TRBV7-8 and TRBJ1-3; maybe TRBD1 (5 bases). CDR3 sequence: CASSLQGARNTIYF. The CDR3 DNA follows: TGTGCCAGCAGCTTACAGGGTGCACGAAACACCATATATTTT.